These 27 T cell receptor delta chains were all obtained from the same sample, sequenced in a study of γδ T cells in repeated Plasmodium falciparum infection. TCRdb fed the multiplex PCR reads to CATT. The table shows tens of thousands of delta-chain clones, with 1.6% occurring only once. Bulk repertoires came from Vgamma9/Vdelta2+ or Vdelta2-negative gammadelta T cells flow-sorted from PBMC. The specimen was gamma-delta T cells from blood. All receptors derive from a pool of human donors (malaria-infected and uninfected, not separated).

This clone appeared a few times. The protein recorded in TCRdb matches a much larger clone and deviates from this DNA's translation at residue 11, suggesting a read error; the protein here is obtained by translating the DNA. The chain couples TRDV1 to TRDJ1, with a weak D call TRDD3 (5 bases). TCRdb does not report a J gene; here it was assigned by matching the DNA to germline references. The CDR3 extends over 19 amino acids. Germline assignment: CDR1 TSWWSYY and CDR2 QGS. V lost 5 bases, J lost 3 bases, and 28 bases lay in between. The CDR3, as DNA: TGTGCTCTTGGGTACAATCTACGGCGGGGGGTACGTGTTTCCGATAAACTCATCTTT. It codes for CALGYNLRRGVRVSDKLIF.

This clone occurred many times. The translation of this DNA and the TCRdb protein of a much larger clone differ at residue 20, probably owing to a read error; the protein shown here is translated from the DNA. This rearrangement joins TRDV2 to TRDJ1, with 9 bases lining up with TRDD3. Germline CDR1 GEAIGNYY, CDR2 EKD. The CDR3 loop spans 22 amino acids. The CDR3 spells CACDKRPRRGDTPNSYTDKPIF. The DNA of the CDR3 is TGTGCCTGTGATAAACGCCCTCGTCGGGGGGATACCCCAAACTCGTACACCGATAAACCCATCTTT.

This clone was counted a few times. TCRdb's entry gives the protein of a much larger clone, which mismatches this DNA's translation at residue 11, likely from a read error; the protein reported here is translated from the DNA. The V gene is listed as TRDV1; no J gene was called; no DNA check was done on the table's D call, TRDD3. This CDR3 has 14 amino acids. Germline assignment: CDR1 TSWWSYY and CDR2 QGS. CDR3 region: CALGEHLGDSMLIF. CDR3 in DNA: TGTGCTCTTGGGGAACACCTGGGGGATTCGATGCTCATCTTT.

This clone was found a few times. TCRdb records a much larger clone's protein for this DNA, with a difference at residue 4 that likely arises from a read error; the protein given is the translation of the DNA. The V call is TRDV1, the J call TRDJ1; 8 bases fit TRDD3. Germline lookup yields CDR1 TSWWSYY and CDR2 QGS. The CDR3 extends over 17 amino acids. The CDR3 protein is CALWERPPGDITDKLIF. CDR3 bases: TGTGCTCTTTGGGAACGGCCTCCGGGGGATATAACCGATAAACTCATCTTT.

This clone was observed at least ten times. V is TRDV1 and J is TRDJ1; 9 bases are shared with TRDD3. CDR1 and CDR2 from the germline V gene are TSWWSYY and QGS. This CDR3 contains 19 residues. Unmatched junction bases numbered 18, after V lost 5 bases and J lost 2 bases. The CDR3: CALGILILGDGEETDKLIF. The CDR3 bases are TGTGCTCTTGGGATTTTAATTCTGGGGGATGGGGAGGAGACCGATAAACTCATCTTT.

As regards this clone: This DNA's translation differs at residue 9 from TCRdb's protein, which comes from a much larger clone; a read error is likely, and the protein shown is translated from the DNA. The chain combines TRDV1 with TRDJ1, with D hard to call. The V gene lost 3 bases and the J gene lost 0 bases, with 14 bases spanning the gap. The CDR3 covers 16 residues. The germline V gene has CDR1 TSWWSYY and CDR2 QGS. This chain's CDR3 is CALGDPLTRYTDKLIF. In DNA, the CDR3 is TGTGCTCTTGGGGACCCATTAACCAGGTACACCGATAAACTCATCTTT.

This clone was observed a few times. A read error likely explains why the TCRdb protein, taken from a much larger clone, differs from this DNA's translation at residue 13; the protein shown is translated from the DNA. V and J are TRDV1 and TRDJ1, with TRDD3 identical over 11 bases. TCRdb records no J gene; here it was assigned by comparing the DNA to germline. The CDR3 is 17 amino acids. The V gene's germline CDR1 is TSWWSYY and CDR2 QGS. J gave up 7 bases and V 4 bases, and 14 bases lay outside the gene matches. CDR3 sequence (DNA): TGTGCTCTTGGGGGGCGACTGGGGGATAGTTACTCCGGTAAACTCATCTTT. This gives the protein CALGGRLGDSYSGKLIF.

This clone was observed a handful of times. TCRdb assigns this DNA the protein of a much larger clone, which departs from its translation at residue 25; this likely reflects a read error, and the protein shown comes from translating the DNA. The chain has TRDV1 and TRDJ1; 11 nucleotides line up with TRDD3. The J gene, left out of TCRdb, was set here by checking the DNA against germline. This CDR3 has 29 residues. Per the germline V gene, CDR1 is TSWWSYY and CDR2 is QGS. The CDR3: CALGELQRDLRPSPLGDTWVFKNTGKLIF. The CDR3, as DNA: TGTGCTCTTGGGGAACTACAGAGGGACCTACGACCTAGTCCCCTGGGGGATACATGGGTTTTTAAGAACACCGGTAAACTCATCTTT.

This clone was seen at least ten times. The V and J genes are TRDV3 and TRDJ1; 8 bases agree with TRDD3. This CDR3 contains 15 residues. J lost 10 bases, V lost 3 bases, and 19 bases had no gene match. Germline V gives CDR1 TVYSNPD, CDR2 GDNSRS (reference sequence). The CDR3 DNA is TGTGCCTTCTACCCTCGGGGGGGGATAAGGACTGGACTCATCTTT. Translation: CAFYPRGGIRTGLIF.

Details on this clone: This DNA translates differently at residue 15 from the TCRdb protein, which is that of a much larger clone; a read error is likely, and the protein shown is the DNA's own translation. This chain connects TRDV2 to TRDJ1; 9 nucleotides align to TRDD3. TCRdb offers no J gene call, so here the DNA was matched to germline to obtain one. Germline trimming cut 3 bases from V and 1 base from J; bases unmatched to any gene: 23. The CDR3 runs 21 residues. CDR1 GEAIGNYY and CDR2 EKD come from the germline V gene. CDR3 DNA: TGTGCCTGTGACCCGATCCCCCGTACTGGTCAGGGGATACGGTGCACCGATAAACTCATCTTT. Protein: CACDPIPRTGQGIRCTDKLIF.

This clone was seen repeatedly, ten times or more. The rearrangement links TRDV2 to TRDJ3; 12 nucleotides match TRDD3. CDR3 size: 22 residues. The germline V gene has CDR1 GEAIGNYY and CDR2 EKD. The V and J ends lost 0 bases and 3 bases, in that order; junction bases with no gene match: 14. CDR3 nucleotides: TGTGCCTGTGACACCCCTCTAATACTGGGGGATACTTTTTTCTGGGACACCCGACAGATGTTTTTC. It specifies CACDTPLILGDTFFWDTRQMFF.

To note about this clone: TCRdb's protein for this DNA is that of a much larger clone and differs from the translation at residue 3, likely a read error; the protein shown is the DNA translation. This rearrangement joins TRDV1 to TRDJ1, with 11 nucleotides matching TRDD3. The J gene is absent in TCRdb and was assigned here via DNA matching to germline. The CDR3 covers 21 residues. In germline, CDR1 is TSWWSYY, CDR2 QGS. CDR3 in DNA: TGTGCTCCTGGGGAAAACGTTAGTGGGGGATACGCACCACAAGACGCCGATAAACTCATCTTT. Translating it yields CAPGENVSGGYAPQDADKLIF.

The sample holds a few counts of this clone. TCRdb attributes to this sequence the protein of a much larger clone, which differs from the DNA translation at residue 3; a read error is likely, and the protein displayed is translated from the DNA. The V call is TRDV3, the J call TRDJ1; D is ambiguous. In the absence of a J gene in TCRdb, the DNA was matched to germline to assign it here. The CDR3 contains 19 residues. Germline CDR1 TVYSNPD, CDR2 GDNSRS (reference sequence). With 5 bases removed from V and 1 base from J, the gap between germline ends came to 32 bases. This CDR3 is CAMRAHSELCESATDKLIF. The CDR3 DNA sequence: TGTGCCATGCGTGCTCATTCTGAATTGTGCGAAAGTGCCACCGATAAACTCATCTTT.

This clone has just a few counts. The mismatch at residue 19 between this DNA's translation and the TCRdb protein of a much larger clone likely reflects a read error; the protein shown is translated from the DNA. The chain employs TRDV1 and TRDJ2; 13 nucleotides match TRDD3. TCRdb does not report a J gene; here it was assigned by matching the DNA to germline references. The CDR3 sequence is 22 residues long. Germline CDR1 and CDR2: TSWWSYY and QGS. This chain's CDR3 is CALGDQAFLGYWGIRWTAKLFF. The CDR3 nucleotides read TGTGCTCTTGGGGATCAAGCCTTCCTTGGGTACTGGGGGATACGTTGGACAGCAAAACTCTTCTTT.

Comment on this clone: The protein given by TCRdb reflects a much larger clone and differs at residue 6 from this DNA's translation, likely from a read error; the protein shown is the DNA's translation. V usage is TRDV2 and J usage is TRDJ2, with D tentatively TRDD3 (5 bases). Germline matching of the DNA provided the J gene here, since TCRdb leaves it blank. Trimming removed 0 bases at V and 4 bases at J, with 8 bases between. Germline V gives CDR1 GEAIGNYY, CDR2 EKD. The CDR3 consists of 14 residues. CDR3: CACDTVTGTAQLFF. The CDR3 coding sequence is TGTGCCTGTGACACCGTTACTGGGACAGCACAACTCTTCTTT.

To note about this clone: A read error is likely here: a far larger clone is one base away. Within the sample, other DNA sequences also encode this same CDR3. J gene calling gave no result, while the V gene is TRDV1; TRDD3, as called in the table, went unchecked against the DNA. The CDR3 sequence is 17 residues long. CDR1 is TSWWSYY and CDR2 is QGS in the germline V gene. The CDR3 DNA sequence: TGTGCTCTTGGATTTACTGGGGGATACCCCCCGACAGCACAGCTCTTCTTT. Its protein is CALGFTGGYPPTAQLFF.

This clone has ten or more counts. For this DNA, TCRdb reports the protein of a much larger clone, which diverges at residue 11, most likely from a read error; the protein presented here is translated directly from the DNA. Here the CDR3 reads CACDAVRTLSPWDTRQMFF. The DNA for the CDR3 is TGTGCCTGTGACGCCGTGCGGACTTTAAGCCCCTGGGACACCCGACAGATGTTTTTC. This sequence joins TRDV2 and TRDJ3; D unresolved. The J gene, absent from TCRdb, was called here by matching the DNA to germline. With 3 bases removed from V and 2 bases from J, the gap between germline ends came to 19 bases. The CDR3 contains 19 residues. In germline, CDR1 is GEAIGNYY, CDR2 EKD.

This clone was recorded many times. V is TRAV38-2/DV8 and J is TRDJ1; 11 nucleotides align to TRDD3. V was pared by 10 bases and J by 0 bases, with 20 bases of the junction left unmatched. The germline gives CDR1 TSESDYY, CDR2 QEAYKQQN. This CDR3 is 19 amino acids long. For the CDR3, the DNA is TGTGCTCCGTCTTCCTACTGGGGGATATATCTAACCGACACCGATAAACTCATCTTT. This translates into CAPSSYWGIYLTDTDKLIF.

This clone showed up many times. The TCRdb record carries a much larger clone's protein, which differs from this DNA's translation at residue 9; a read error is the likely cause, and the protein listed here is the DNA translation. V usage is TRDV3 and J usage is TRDJ1; TRDD3 might be the D (5 bases). V gave up 4 bases and J gave up 4 bases, with 19 bases separating them. Germline loops: CDR1 TVYSNPD, CDR2 GDNSRS (reference sequence). This CDR3 spans 14 amino acids. The CDR3 DNA sequence: TGTGCCTCAACTTTAGGGGGCTTCATCGATAAACTCATCTTT. Translating it yields CASTLGGFIDKLIF.

This clone was counted only a few times. A read error likely explains this, since a far larger clone differs by one base. Other DNA variants within this sample encode the same CDR3. This chain links TRDV1 with TRDJ1; 8 nucleotides align to TRDD3. TCRdb supplies no J gene; here it was assigned by aligning the nucleotide sequence to germline. Germline V gene sequence: CDR1 TSWWSYY, CDR2 QGS. Unmatched junction bases numbered 10, after V lost 2 bases and J lost 5 bases. The CDR3 loop spans 16 amino acids. As DNA, the CDR3 is TGTGCTCTTGGGGAATCTTTCTGGGGGAGGTCTGATAAACTCATCTTT. Its protein product is CALGESFWGRSDKLIF.

A remark on this clone: A far larger clone is only one base removed, so a read error is likely. The same CDR3 can be traced to other DNA sequences in this sample. V usage is TRDV1 and J usage is TRDJ1; D assignment may be TRDD2 or TRDD3 (9 bases each). Here the J gene came from matching the DNA to germline, since TCRdb omits it. CDR1 is TSWWSYY, CDR2 QGS, per germline. This CDR3 has 24 residues. The chain's CDR3 is CALGDALPSYQVLGDFGYTDKLIF. The CDR3 coding sequence is TGTGCTCTCGGGGATGCGCTTCCTTCCTACCAGGTACTGGGGGACTTCGGGTACACCGATAAACTCATCTTT.

This clone was seen only a few times. The likely explanation is a read error, given a far larger clone one base away. The same CDR3 arises from other DNA sequences in this sample as well. The V call is TRDV1, the J call TRDJ1; TRDD3 aligns across 8 bases. There are 18 residues in the CDR3. Germline-derived CDR1 and CDR2 are TSWWSYY and QGS. CDR3 residues: CALGDPVWDTHNTDKLIF. CDR3 DNA: TGTGCTCTTGGGGACCCAGTTTGGGATACGCACAACACCGATAAGCTCATCTTT.

This clone was observed at least ten times. The V call is TRDV2, the J call TRDJ1, with TRDD3 identical over 13 bases. The J gene was missing in TCRdb and was found by matching the end of the DNA to germline. Germline V gene sequence: CDR1 GEAIGNYY, CDR2 EKD. Germline trimming cut 3 bases from V and 0 bases from J; bases unmatched to any gene: 3. There are 16 residues in the CDR3. This CDR3 reads CACDLLGDTDTDKLIF. The CDR3 DNA reads TGTGCCTGTGACTTACTGGGGGATACGGACACCGATAAACTCATCTTT.

This clone was seen a handful of times. A read error is possible here, since a much larger clone lies one base away. The chain has TRAV38-2/DV8 and TRDJ1; 9 bases are a match to TRDD3. TCRdb is silent on the J gene; assignment here came from matching the DNA to germline. Per germline, CDR1 TSESDYY and CDR2 QEAYKQQN. This CDR3 contains 24 residues. The CDR3 DNA reads TGTGCCTATAGGAGCGCGTTTCCTGCCGTCCAGCCGTACTGGGGGAAAGGGAACACCGATAAACTCATCTTT. Translation: CAYRSAFPAVQPYWGKGNTDKLIF.

There are a few counts of this clone. The protein TCRdb gives is from a much larger clone and does not agree with this DNA's translation at residue 16, likely a read error; the protein shown here comes from the DNA. The gene calls are TRDV1 and TRDJ2; 8 bases line up with TRDD3. The germline V gene encodes CDR1 TSWWSYY and CDR2 QGS. The CDR3 contains 20 residues. The CDR3 loop is CALGDPFLGIREALTEQLFF. CDR3 bases: TGTGCTCTTGGGGACCCTTTCCTCGGGATACGCGAGGCTTTGACAGAACAACTCTTCTTT.

This clone was seen repeatedly, ten times or more. A far larger clone differs by one base, so this is likely a read error. This rearrangement joins TRDV2 to TRDJ1; D uncertain. Germline V lookup: CDR1 GEAIGNYY, CDR2 EKD. V was cut by 3 bases and J by 1 base, with 11 bases left in between. The CDR3 totals 14 residues. The CDR3 protein is CACDSLLSTDKLIF. The CDR3 bases are TGTGCCTGTGACTCCTTACTTAGCACCGATAAACTCATCTTT.

Worth noting for this clone: A read error is likely here: a far larger clone is one base away. This sample also contains other DNA sequences that code for the same CDR3. The chain employs TRDV1 and TRDJ1; 7 bases are shared with TRDD3. Germline matching of the DNA provided the J gene here, since TCRdb leaves it blank. Per the germline V gene, CDR1 is TSWWSYY and CDR2 is QGS. The junction had 25 bases not matched to a gene; V was cut back by 2 bases and J by 10 bases. This CDR3 has 19 amino acids. The chain's CDR3 is CALGEKSPPPHWGLGGLIF. The CDR3 DNA follows: TGTGCTCTTGGGGAAAAGTCTCCCCCCCCACACTGGGGTTTAGGGGGACTCATCTTT.